The 23 T cell receptor beta chains given below trace back to one sample, sequenced in a study of blood T cell repertoires in COVID-19. This table comes from immunoSEQ multiplex PCR, and its TCRdb copy is limited to in-frame clones, with some not included. The profile covers 250,000 to 300,000 clones, with around 90% appearing a single time and just under 0.95% taken by the ten largest. Sequencing used peripheral blood. All receptors derive from a woman aged 40 to 50 who had recovered from COVID-19.

The J gene is TRBJ2-5, the V gene TRBV29-1; 9 bases fit TRBD1. CDR3 length: 15 residues. V shed 7 bases and J 0 bases; nucleotides not matched to a gene: 9. Germline V gene lookup returns CDR1 SQVTM and CDR2 ANQGSEA. CDR3 coding DNA: TGCAGCGCTAGAGCCGGGACAGGGTACCAAGAGACCCAGTACTTC. Encoded protein: CSARAGTGYQETQYF. Supplemented by reference TRBV29-1 and TRBJ2-5, the full variable domain reads SAVISQKPSRDICQRGTSLTIQCQVDSQVTMMFWYRQQPGQSLTLIATANQGSEATYESGFVIDKFPISRPNLTFSTLTVSNMSPEDSSIYLCSARAGTGYQETQYFGPGTRLLVL.

The chain uses TRBV7-2 and TRBJ2-5; tentative D call: TRBD2 (6 bases). Germline V gene lookup returns CDR1 SGHTA and CDR2 FQGNSA. This CDR3 is built from 15 residues. Trimming took 2 bases from V and 4 from J, leaving 14 bases between them. CDR3 nucleotides: TGTGCCAGCAGCTTACTCGGACTACTGGTAGAGACCCAGTACTTC. Its translation: CASSLLGLLVETQYF.

This chain uses TRBV27 with TRBJ1-5; D may be TRBD1 (5 bases). There are 14 residues in the CDR3. V was shortened by 5 bases and J by 5 bases, with 13 bases between the two germline ends. Per the germline V gene, CDR1 is MNHEY and CDR2 is SMNVEV (reference sequence). CDR3 sequence (DNA): TGTGCCAGCAGTATGACAGTACGGTATCAGCCCCAGCATTTT. Its translation: CASSMTVRYQPQHF.

J is TRBJ1-6 and V is TRBV28; TRBD1 might be the D (6 bases). CDR3 length: 16 residues. Trimming removed 6 bases at V and 7 bases at J, with 19 bases between. CDR1 is MDHEN and CDR2 is SYDVKM in the germline V gene. The CDR3 region has the DNA TGTGCCAGCAGAGAGCTAACGGGACAAATCAATTCACCCCTCCACTTT. It encodes CASRELTGQINSPLHF.

The genes are TRBV7-9 and TRBJ1-4; weak D call: TRBD1 (6 bases). CDR1 is SEHNR and CDR2 is FQNEAQ in the germline V gene (reference sequence). The CDR3 is 15 residues long. Trimming stripped 2 bases from V and 6 bases from J, with 13 bases between. The CDR3 DNA is TGTGCCAGCAGCTTATATGCGGGGGCTGATGAAAAACTGTTTTTT. Translating gives CASSLYAGADEKLFF.

The chain links TRBV5-1 to TRBJ2-3, with a possible D match to TRBD2 (6 bases). Per germline, CDR1 SGHRS and CDR2 YFSETQ. V was trimmed by 3 bases and J by 5 bases, leaving 19 bases between them. The length of the CDR3 is 16 residues. This CDR3 is CASSSRRAFGEDTQYF. The DNA for the CDR3 is TGCGCCAGCAGCTCGAGGAGGGCCTTTGGGGAAGATACGCAGTATTTT.

The gene calls are TRBV4-1 and TRBJ2-3, with D possibly matching TRBD2 (5 bases). V lost 2 bases and J lost 4, with 13 bases in between. The germline V gene encodes CDR1 MGHRA and CDR2 YSYEKL. The CDR3 contains 15 residues. The chain's CDR3 is CASSQHGAGPDTQYF. The CDR3 DNA reads TGCGCCAGCAGCCAACACGGTGCGGGCCCAGATACGCAGTATTTT.

The V and J genes are TRBV5-1 and TRBJ2-7; no reliable D call. The CDR3 has 12 amino acids. The V and J ends lost 4 bases and 3 bases respectively, with 8 bases between them. Looked up from germline, CDR1 is SGHRS and CDR2 is YFSETQ. The CDR3 coding sequence is TGCGCCAGCAGCCCCTCAGGCTACGAGCAGTACTTC. Encoded protein: CASSPSGYEQYF. Looking up the rest from reference TRBV5-1 and TRBJ2-7 gives the full variable domain: KAGVTQTPRYLIKTRGQQVTLSCSPISGHRSVSWYQQTPGQGLQFLFEYFSETQRNKGNFPGRFSGRQFSNSRSEMNVSTLELGDSALYLCASSPSGYEQYFGPGTRLTVT.

V usage is TRBV5-5 and J usage is TRBJ2-2, with a weak D call TRBD2 (5 bases). The germline V gene has CDR1 SGHKS and CDR2 YYEKEE (reference sequence). This CDR3 region has 15 residues. V was pared by 0 bases and J by 5 bases, with 11 bases between. CDR3 region: CASSLVAGGTGELFF. Written as DNA, the CDR3 is TGTGCCAGCAGCTTGGTGGCGGGCGGGACCGGGGAGCTGTTTTTT.

This clone appeared a few times. The gene calls are TRBV2 and TRBJ2-2; TRBD1 is a possible D gene (6 bases). The CDR3 runs to 13 residues. V was shortened by 9 bases and J by 0 bases, with 8 bases between the two germline ends. CDR1 is SNHLY and CDR2 is FYNNEI in the germline V gene. The CDR3 spells CARGQTNTGELFF. The DNA for the CDR3 is TGTGCCAGAGGACAGACGAACACCGGGGAGCTGTTTTTT.

This chain connects TRBV6-5 to TRBJ1-6; 11 bases map to TRBD1. This CDR3 region has 13 residues. V shed 7 bases and J 8 bases; nucleotides not matched to a gene: 1. Germline CDR1 and CDR2: MNHEY and SVGAGI. This chain's CDR3 is CASTGQGDSPLHF. The DNA for the CDR3 is TGTGCCAGCACGGGACAGGGGGATTCACCCCTCCACTTT.

This sequence joins TRBV6-5 and TRBJ1-2; D gene uncertain. With 7 bases removed from V and 5 bases from J, the gap between germline ends came to 17 bases. This CDR3 region has 14 residues. Germline V CDR1 and CDR2: MNHEY, SVGAGI. The CDR3: CASIDGGLLYGYTF. The CDR3 DNA reads TGTGCCAGCATCGACGGAGGCCTACTTTATGGCTACACCTTC.

The chain links TRBV18 to TRBJ2-3; D call uncertain. CDR1 KGHSH and CDR2 LQKENI come from the germline V gene. Trimming removed 0 bases from V and 0 bases from J, with 10 bases in between. There are 16 residues in the CDR3. In nucleotides, the CDR3 is TGTGCCAGCTCACCACCTTCGCAGTATAGCACAGATACGCAGTATTTT. Translation gives CASSPPSQYSTDTQYF.

The chain recombines TRBV2 with TRBJ2-7; a weak D match, TRBD2 (6 bases). Germline V gene data show CDR1 as SNHLY and CDR2 as FYNNEI. V was shortened by 1 base and J by 3 bases, with 13 bases between the two germline ends. The CDR3 spans 15 residues. CDR3 sequence reads: CASSEGGLIVYEQYF. In DNA form, the CDR3 reads TGTGCCAGCAGTGAAGGGGGACTCATCGTCTACGAGCAGTACTTC.

V and J are TRBV14 and TRBJ1-1; possible D gene TRBD1, 5 bases. Germline V gene sequence: CDR1 SGHDN, CDR2 FVKESK. Trimming pared 1 base from V and 7 bases from J, leaving 16 bases between. The length of the CDR3 is 15 residues. The CDR3: CASSQGGTLSGEAFF. CDR3 bases: TGTGCCAGCAGCCAAGGCGGGACCCTAAGTGGTGAAGCTTTCTTT. Full variable domain (outside the CDR3, taken from reference TRBV14 and TRBJ1-1): EAGVTQFPSHSVIEKGQTVTLRCDPISGHDNLYWYRRVMGKEIKFLLHFVKESKQDESGMPNNRFLAERTGGTYSTLKVQPAELEDSGVYFCASSQGGTLSGEAFFGQGTRLTVV.

V and J are TRBV30 and TRBJ1-4, with D maybe TRBD1 (5 bases). V lost 5 bases and J 6 bases, leaving 16 bases between the germline ends. The CDR3 totals 14 residues. CDR1 is GTSNPN and CDR2 is SVGIG in the germline V gene (reference sequence). The DNA for the CDR3 is TGTGCCTGGTCGCCGGGACTGTCGGATGAAAAACTGTTTTTT. It yields the protein CAWSPGLSDEKLFF.

The chain combines TRBV9 with TRBJ2-5, with 11 bases that match TRBD2. The CDR3 has 15 residues. The V segment lost 0 bases and the J segment 7 bases; nucleotides outside the gene matches: 5. The germline V gene encodes CDR1 SGDLS and CDR2 YYNGEE. The CDR3: CASSVEASGRTTQYF. The CDR3 DNA sequence: TGTGCCAGCAGCGTAGAGGCTAGCGGGAGGACGACCCAGTACTTC.

This clone was recorded only once. The chain uses TRBV7-9 and TRBJ1-4; TRBD1 agrees at 9 bases. V gave up 6 bases and J gave up 7 bases; unmatched junction bases: 6. The germline V gene encodes CDR1 SEHNR and CDR2 FQNEAQ (reference sequence). This CDR3 region has 14 residues. Here the CDR3 reads CASRLQGAGEKLFF. The CDR3 nucleotides are TGTGCCAGCAGGCTACAGGGGGCTGGTGAAAAACTGTTTTTT.

CDR3 coding DNA: TGCAGCGTCAAACCGGGACTAGCGGGTCCGAGCTCCTACAATGAGCAGTTCTTC. Residues: CSVKPGLAGPSSYNEQFF. V and J are TRBV29-1 and TRBJ2-1, with 12 bases fitting TRBD2. Trimming took 6 bases from V and 0 from J; bases not matched to a gene: 12. From germline, CDR1 is SQVTM and CDR2 ANQGSEA. This CDR3 is 18 amino acids long.

Remarks on this clone: Its ends do not fully match the called genes, so a read error is possible. The chain joins TRBV7-7 to TRBJ2-5, with TRBD1 identical over 7 bases. There are 16 residues in the CDR3. Germline values: CDR1 SSHAT, CDR2 FNYEAQ (reference sequence). The CDR3, as DNA: TGTGCTAGCAGCTTAGGGGGCACAGGACCACAAGAGACCCAGTACTTC. Translated, it gives CASSLGGTGPQETQYF.

The rearrangement joins TRBV9 to TRBJ2-2, with TRBD1 as a possible D gene (6 bases). Looked up from germline, CDR1 is SGDLS and CDR2 is YYNGEE. The CDR3 is 15 amino acids. V shed 0 bases and J shed 3 bases, with 9 bases lying between them. Written as DNA, the CDR3 is TGTGCCAGCAGCGTAGCAGGGGATCACACCGGGGAGCTGTTTTTT. Its protein is CASSVAGDHTGELFF.

The rearrangement uses TRBV3-1 (or the pseudogene TRBV3-2) and TRBJ2-5; 7 bases are a match to TRBD1. This CDR3 comprises 15 residues. Trimming cost V 1 base and J 1 base; bases outside gene matches: 3. From germline, CDR1 is LGHDT and CDR2 YNNKEL (reference sequence). Here the CDR3 reads CASSQAQGFQETQYF. The CDR3 nucleotides are TGTGCCAGCAGCCAAGCACAGGGGTTCCAAGAGACCCAGTACTTC.

The V gene is TRBV18, the J gene TRBJ1-1; D is perhaps TRBD1 (5 bases). The CDR3 runs 14 residues. The germline V gene has CDR1 KGHSH and CDR2 LQKENI. The V and J ends lost 5 bases and 4 bases respectively, with 14 bases between them. CDR3 nucleotide sequence: TGTGCCAGCTCAAGCGGGGGTGAAGCCACTGAAGCTTTCTTT. Amino acids: CASSSGGEATEAFF. The full variable domain, in which reference TRBV18 and TRBJ1-1 provide the parts outside the CDR3, is NAGVMQNPRHLVRRRGQEARLRCSPMKGHSHVYWYRQLPEEGLKFMVYLQKENIIDESGMPKERFSAEFPKEGPSILRIQQVVRGDSAAYFCASSSGGEATEAFFGQGTRLTVV.